The 4 T cell receptor beta chains reported below all come from one sample, sequenced in a study of blood T cell repertoires in COVID-19. Here immunoSEQ multiplex PCR was the method, and the copy in TCRdb shows in-frame clones only, minus some. The table has more than 200,000 clones, around 84% seen once. The source material was PBMCs or T cells enriched from blood (not recorded which). All receptors come from a man between 35 and 55 years old who had recovered from COVID-19.

The chain joins TRBV30 to TRBJ2-1; 11 nucleotides line up with TRBD2. Germline V gene sequence: CDR1 GTSNPN, CDR2 SVGIG (reference sequence). The junction had 17 bases not matched to a gene; V was cut back by 5 bases and J by 8 bases. The length of the CDR3 is 17 residues. The CDR3 DNA is TGTGCCTGGGTCGGCGATAGCGGGAGGGCCTTTTCGTATGAGCAGTTCTTC. Its protein product is CAWVGDSGRAFSYEQFF.

This clone occurred once. V usage is TRBV28 and J usage is TRBJ2-7, with TRBD2 as a possible D gene (6 bases). The V end lost 6 bases, the J end lost 0 bases, and 15 bases lay between the germline ends. Germline CDR1 reads MDHEN; CDR2 reads SYDVKM. CDR3 length: 15 amino acids. CDR3 sequence reads: CASSARRVSSYEQYF. Here the CDR3 DNA reads TGTGCCAGCAGCGCCCGGAGGGTAAGCTCCTACGAGCAGTACTTC.

The rearrangement joins TRBV5-6 to TRBJ1-1; D gene uncertain. Germline CDR1 reads SGHDT; CDR2 reads YYEEEE. The CDR3 length is 13 residues. The V and J ends lost 2 bases and 1 base respectively, with 6 bases between them. CDR3 in amino acids: CASSFFQNTEAFF. The CDR3 DNA sequence: TGTGCCAGCAGCTTTTTCCAGAACACTGAAGCTTTCTTT.

The gene calls are TRBV2 and TRBJ2-4; 9 nucleotides match TRBD1. Looked up from germline, CDR1 is SNHLY and CDR2 is FYNNEI. This CDR3 comprises 14 residues. V shed 4 bases and J 7 bases; nucleotides not matched to a gene: 5. The DNA of the CDR3 is TGTGCCAGCAGTGGAAGACAGGGGGGGAACATTCAGTACTTC. Its protein is CASSGRQGGNIQYF.